This T cell receptor (beta chain) was identified during a study of CD8 T cells in Susac syndrome. Study summary: Within the sequenced group of Susac syndrome patients, roughly six showed active disease and roughly 8 were in remission.

Sequencing of TCR beta drew on CD8+ and CD4+ T cells from blood. Fulfillment of recently defined diagnostic criteria for definite or probable disease was shown by the patients with Susac syndrome. An input of about 0.5 to 1 ug of RNA was subjected to reverse transcription using random hexamers. TCR beta CDR3 was amplified by immunoSEQ multiplex PCR. This amplification extended across 54 Vbeta and 13 Jbeta segments. TCRdb itself ran the immunoSEQ multiplex PCR reads through MiXCR, one entry per CDR3 protein. The sample holds hundreds of thousands of distinct CDR3 sequences, 90% to 97% seen once. Germline assignment: CDR1 MGHRA and CDR2 YSYEKL. The CDR3 extends over 15 amino acids. V gave up 4 bases and J gave up 3 bases; unmatched junction bases: 7.

This rearrangement joins TRBV4-1 to TRBJ2-3; 7 bases are shared with TRBD2. The sample consisted of CD4+ T cells from PBMCs. This TCR derives from a human donor with Susac syndrome. CDR3 in amino acids: CASSRISGGTDTQYF. CDR3 bases: TGCGCCAGCAGCCGGATTTCGGGGGGAACAGATACGCAGTATTTT.